A selection of T cell receptor beta chains follows, all from one sample in a study of blood T cell repertoires in COVID-19. Clones were read by immunoSEQ multiplex PCR, and TCRdb kept only the in-frame ones, dropping some. The sample shows approximately 190,000 clones, 75% to 90% of them seen only once. The sequenced material came from peripheral blood. The receptor source for this set is a woman in her thirties or forties with acute or convalescent COVID-19. Both conserved end residues are trimmed from each CDR3.

>TRBJ2-7|TRBV29-1
SVNKGLPSSYEQY
>TRBJ2-3|TRBV28
ASSLSPGGTTDTQY
>TRBJ2-1|TRBV9
ASSIQGGRSYNEQF
>TRBJ2-4|TRBV7-9
ASSEGQGLVLADIQY
>TRBJ1-3|TRBV6-1
ASSEEFLGGRSSGNTIY
>TRBJ1-4|TRBV5-4
ASSLTGGLAEKLF
>TRBJ2-3|TRBV9
ASSVAGLAGRTDTQY
>TRBJ1-1|TRBV30
AWRVGGPEAF
>TRBJ2-7|TRBV18
ASSPPTGQYEQY
>TRBJ1-1|TRBV11-2
ASSLDAQGNTEAF
>TRBJ2-1|TRBV19
ATRGGLEQF
>TRBJ1-2|TRBV5-1
ASSLGGSGYT
>TRBJ1-2|TRBV29-1
SVAPSSFNYGYT
>TRBJ2-1|TRBV7-2
ASSIGPSGGADEQF
>TRBJ1-5|TRBV28
ASSLTGDGQPQH
>TRBJ1-1|TRBV11-2
ASSKPGNTEAF
>TRBJ2-7|TRBV30
AWSAPLGSGPYEQY
>TRBJ1-2|TRBV9
ASSVMGQGKGYT
>TRBJ1-2|TRBV2
ASSQQATYGYT
>TRBJ1-4|TRBV6-5
AVGGEKLF
>TRBJ1-3|TRBV28
ASSYPGTGNPGNTIY
>TRBJ1-2|TRBV15
ATSRDRTVRGYGYT
>TRBJ1-4|TRBV27
ASASGDNEKLF
>TRBJ1-5|TRBV25-1
ATGTGQYSNQPQH
>TRBJ1-3|TRBV30
AWRGDRASGNTIY
>TRBJ1-1|TRBV29-1
SVPGQGRAF
>TRBJ1-5|TRBV11-2
ASSRGGSSQPQH
>TRBJ2-1|TRBV10-3
AISESKASGDDNEQF
>TRBJ2-1|TRBV9
ASSPRRLAGGQGKNEQF